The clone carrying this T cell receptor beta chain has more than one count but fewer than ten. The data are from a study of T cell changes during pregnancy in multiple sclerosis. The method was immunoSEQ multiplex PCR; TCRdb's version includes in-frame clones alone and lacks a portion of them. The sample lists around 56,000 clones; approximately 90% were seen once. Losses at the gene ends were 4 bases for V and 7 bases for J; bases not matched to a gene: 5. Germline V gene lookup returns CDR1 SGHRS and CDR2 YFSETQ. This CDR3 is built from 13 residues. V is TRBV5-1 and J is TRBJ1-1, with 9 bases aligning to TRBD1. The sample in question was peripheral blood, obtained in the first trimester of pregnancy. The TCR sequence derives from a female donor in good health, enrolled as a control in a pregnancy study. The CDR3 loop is CASSLTGGFEAFF. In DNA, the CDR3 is TGCGCCAGCAGCCTGACAGGGGGGTTTGAAGCTTTCTTT. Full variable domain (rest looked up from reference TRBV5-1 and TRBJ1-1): KAGVTQTPRYLIKTRGQQVTLSCSPISGHRSVSWYQQTPGQGLQFLFEYFSETQRNKGNFPGRFSGRQFSNSRSEMNVSTLELGDSALYLCASSLTGGFEAFFGQGTRLTVV.